This T cell receptor (beta chain) was sequenced in a study of graft-versus-host responses after intestinal transplantation (TCRdb year 2021). Broadly, across the study: The transplants that recipients received were multivisceral, liver-intestinal, or isolated intestinal. Every recipient was given anti-thymocyte globulin induction, then maintenance tacrolimus and steroids for about 3 years. Bulk TCR-beta CDR3 sequencing was used to track graft-versus-host and host-versus-graft alloreactive T cell clones in the graft, circulation and bone marrow after intestinal transplantation. To identify alloreactive clones, pre-transplant mixed lymphocyte reaction products were sequenced and then compared with unstimulated pre-transplant donor and recipient T cells. The cohort enrolled about two dozen intestinal transplant recipients including one retransplant, and 3 patients lacking pretransplant specimens were excluded. A peak of at least 4% donor T cells among recipient peripheral blood mononuclear cells was the definition used for donor T cell macrochimerism. Instead of going to the commercial service, samples from three later patients were sequenced in-house on an Illumina MiSeq and processed with MiXCR. The study at large found these results: GvH clones were found in recipient bone marrow, and some of the GvH clones appeared earlier in ileal mucosa or blood, which is consistent with an intestinal mucosal origin. High GvH to HvG T cell clonal ratios were observed in the allografts of patients with donor T cell macrochimerism. Early after transplant, peak levels of circulating GvH clones were associated with declines in HvG clones. The conclusions were limited by the relatively low number and heterogeneity of the intestinal transplant patients.

Points on this clone: Its antigen is currently not known. No base-level quality is on record; no much larger clone is a single base apart.

Blood samples were collected up to 4 times in the first month after transplant and then at least monthly when available. Libraries were made using the immunoSEQ multiplex PCR assay. Adaptive Biotechnologies carried out high-throughput TCR-beta CDR3 sequencing of genomic DNA for most patients. Regarding the original processing steps: TCR sequencing data were retrieved from Adaptive's ImmunoSEQ software for roughly 20 patients, whereas a few other patients were processed with MiXCR and VDJtools. CDR3 nucleotide sequences shared between donor and recipient were removed because their origin could not be assigned. To count as alloreactive, a clone needed at least 2-fold expansion over unstimulated cells and a minimum CFSE-low frequency of 0.002% (template counts) or 0.001% (read counts). Clones were considered mappable if detected in sequenced pre-transplant spleen, lymph node, or MLR CFSE-low populations of the donor or recipient. Cumulative frequency of alloreactive clones was calculated as a percentage of all sequences weighted by copy number. TCRdb stores this immuneACCESS table with in-frame sequences only. Part of the clones is absent; in the studies checked, under half of the shortfall reflects unresolved V genes, and no reason is known for the rest. D and trimming were read from the DNA, whereas the V and J calls and clone size are those reported in that table. The sample includes some 45,000 clones, with about 91% observed a single time. The biggest ten clones account for under 4.5% of the sample.

From the germline V gene (reference sequence), CDR1 is SSHAT and CDR2 is FNYEAQ. The V and J ends are trimmed by 5 bases and 1 base, leaving 11 bases between them. Inclusive of the bounding cysteine and phenylalanine, the CDR3 is 15 residues long. Here the CDR3 DNA is all that survives: 45 bases in frame from base 1. The receptor chain draws on TRBV7-7 and TRBJ1-4, with no confident D gene call. Source: PBMCs, taken 524 days after transplant. The clonotype comes from a human patient who received an intestinal transplant, so some T cells may come from the graft donor. In nucleotides, the sequence is TGTGCCAGCAGCCTAGGTGCTCTAACTAATGAAAAACTGTTTTTT. This is translated as CASSLGALTNEKLFF.